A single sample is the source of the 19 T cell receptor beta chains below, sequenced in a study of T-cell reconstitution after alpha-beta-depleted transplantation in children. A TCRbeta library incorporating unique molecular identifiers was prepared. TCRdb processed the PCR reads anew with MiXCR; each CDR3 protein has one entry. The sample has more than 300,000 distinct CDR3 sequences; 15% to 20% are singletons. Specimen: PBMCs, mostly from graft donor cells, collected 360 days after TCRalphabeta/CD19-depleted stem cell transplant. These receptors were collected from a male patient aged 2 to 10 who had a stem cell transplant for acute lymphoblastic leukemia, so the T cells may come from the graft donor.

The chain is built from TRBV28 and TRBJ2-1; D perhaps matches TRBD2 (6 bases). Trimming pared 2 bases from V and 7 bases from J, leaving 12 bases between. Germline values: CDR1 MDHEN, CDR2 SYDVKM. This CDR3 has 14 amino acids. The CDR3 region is CASSLGMTRNEQFF. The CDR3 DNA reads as TGTGCCAGCAGTTTAGGGATGACTAGAAATGAGCAGTTCTTC.

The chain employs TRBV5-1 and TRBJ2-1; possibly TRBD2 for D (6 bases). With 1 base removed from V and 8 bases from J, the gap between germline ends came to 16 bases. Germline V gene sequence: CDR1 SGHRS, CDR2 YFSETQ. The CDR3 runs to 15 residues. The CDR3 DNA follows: TGCGCCAGCAGCTTGACTAGCATAAGACGAGATGAGCAGTTCTTC. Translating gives CASSLTSIRRDEQFF.

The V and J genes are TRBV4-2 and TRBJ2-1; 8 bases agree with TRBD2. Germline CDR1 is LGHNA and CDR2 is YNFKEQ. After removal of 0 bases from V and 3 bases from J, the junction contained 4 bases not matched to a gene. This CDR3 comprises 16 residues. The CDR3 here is CASSQDGRAIYNEQFF. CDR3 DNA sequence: TGTGCCAGCAGCCAAGACGGGAGGGCCATCTACAATGAGCAGTTCTTC.

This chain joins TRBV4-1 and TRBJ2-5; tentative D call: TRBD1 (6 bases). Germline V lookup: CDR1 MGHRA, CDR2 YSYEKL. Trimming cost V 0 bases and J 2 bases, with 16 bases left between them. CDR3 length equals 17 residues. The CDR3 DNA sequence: TGCGCCAGCAGCCAAGATATTCCAGGACAGCGGCAAGAGACCCAGTACTTC. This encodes CASSQDIPGQRQETQYF.

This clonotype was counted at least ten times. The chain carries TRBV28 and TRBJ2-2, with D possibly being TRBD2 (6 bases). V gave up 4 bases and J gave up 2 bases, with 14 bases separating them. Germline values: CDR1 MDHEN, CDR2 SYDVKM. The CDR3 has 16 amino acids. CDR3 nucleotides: TGTGCCAGCAGTTCCCTCGGGACTTATAACACCGGGGAGCTGTTTTTT. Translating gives CASSSLGTYNTGELFF.

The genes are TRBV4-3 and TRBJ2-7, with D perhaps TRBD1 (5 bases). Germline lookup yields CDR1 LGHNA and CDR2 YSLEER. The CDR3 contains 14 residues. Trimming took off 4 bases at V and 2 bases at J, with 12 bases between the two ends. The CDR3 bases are TGCGCCAGCAGCCCCTTCGGACACCCCTACGAGCAGTACTTC. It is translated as CASSPFGHPYEQYF.

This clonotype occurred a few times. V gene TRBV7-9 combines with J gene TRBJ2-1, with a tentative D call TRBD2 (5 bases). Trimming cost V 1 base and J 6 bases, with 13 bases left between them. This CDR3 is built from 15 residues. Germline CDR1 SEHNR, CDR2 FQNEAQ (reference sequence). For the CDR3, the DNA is TGTGCCAGCAGCTTAGACGGGATCCCGTCCAATGAGCAGTTCTTC. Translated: CASSLDGIPSNEQFF.

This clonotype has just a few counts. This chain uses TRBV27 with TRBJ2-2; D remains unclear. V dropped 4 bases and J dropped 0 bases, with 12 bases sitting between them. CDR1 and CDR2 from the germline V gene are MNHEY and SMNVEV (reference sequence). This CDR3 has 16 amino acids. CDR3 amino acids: CASSSRLVANTGELFF. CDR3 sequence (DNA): TGTGCCAGCAGTTCCCGACTGGTCGCGAACACCGGGGAGCTGTTTTTT.

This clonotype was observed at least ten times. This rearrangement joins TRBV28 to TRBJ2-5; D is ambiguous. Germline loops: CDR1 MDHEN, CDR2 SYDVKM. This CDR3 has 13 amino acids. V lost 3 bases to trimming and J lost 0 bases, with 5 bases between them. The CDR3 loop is CASSLGNQETQYF. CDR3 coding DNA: TGTGCCAGCAGTTTGGGTAACCAAGAGACCCAGTACTTC. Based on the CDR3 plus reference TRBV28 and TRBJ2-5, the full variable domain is DVKVTQSSRYLVKRTGEKVFLECVQDMDHENMFWYRQDPGLGLRLIYFSYDVKMKEKGDIPEGYSVSREKKERFSLILESASTNQTSMYLCASSLGNQETQYFGPGTRLLVL.

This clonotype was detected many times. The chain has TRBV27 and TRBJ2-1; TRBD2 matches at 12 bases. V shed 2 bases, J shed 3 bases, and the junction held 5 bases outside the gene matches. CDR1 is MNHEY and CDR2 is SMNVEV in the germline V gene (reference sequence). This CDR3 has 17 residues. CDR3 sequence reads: CASSLRGTSGYYNEQFF. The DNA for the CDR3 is TGTGCCAGCAGTTTACGGGGGACTAGCGGGTACTACAATGAGCAGTTCTTC.

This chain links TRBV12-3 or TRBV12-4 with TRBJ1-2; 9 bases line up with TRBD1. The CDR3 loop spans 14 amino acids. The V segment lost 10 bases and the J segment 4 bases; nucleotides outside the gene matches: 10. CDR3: CATQRTGVTYGYTF. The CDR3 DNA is TGTGCCACTCAGAGGACAGGGGTAACCTATGGCTACACCTTC.

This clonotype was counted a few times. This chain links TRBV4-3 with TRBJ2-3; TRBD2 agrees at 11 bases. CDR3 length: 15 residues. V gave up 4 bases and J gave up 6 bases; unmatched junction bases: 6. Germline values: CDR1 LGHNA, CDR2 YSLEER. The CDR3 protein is CASSPLAGGPDTQYF. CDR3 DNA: TGCGCCAGCAGCCCCCTAGCGGGAGGCCCGGATACGCAGTATTTT.

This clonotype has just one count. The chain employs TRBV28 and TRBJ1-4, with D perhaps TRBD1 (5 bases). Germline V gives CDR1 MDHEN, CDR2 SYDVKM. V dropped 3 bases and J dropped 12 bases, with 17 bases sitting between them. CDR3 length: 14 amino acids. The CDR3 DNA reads TGTGCCAGCAGTTTGGGCGAGGCGGGGCGGGAACTGTTTTTT. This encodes CASSLGEAGRELFF.

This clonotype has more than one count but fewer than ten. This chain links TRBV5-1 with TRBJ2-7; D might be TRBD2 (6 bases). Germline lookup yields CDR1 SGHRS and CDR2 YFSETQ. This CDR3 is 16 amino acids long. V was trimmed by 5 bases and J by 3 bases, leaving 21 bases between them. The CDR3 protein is CASSPVGSSAFYEQYF. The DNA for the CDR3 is TGCGCCAGCAGTCCTGTGGGGTCTAGCGCCTTCTACGAGCAGTACTTC.

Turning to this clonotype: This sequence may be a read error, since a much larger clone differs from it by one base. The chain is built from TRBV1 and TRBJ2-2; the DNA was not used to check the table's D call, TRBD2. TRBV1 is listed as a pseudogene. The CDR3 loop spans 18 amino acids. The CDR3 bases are TGTACCAGCAGTCTTCGCGTTCTGTGGGAGCCTAACACCGGGGAGCTGTTTTTT. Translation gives CTSSLRVLWEPNTGELFF.

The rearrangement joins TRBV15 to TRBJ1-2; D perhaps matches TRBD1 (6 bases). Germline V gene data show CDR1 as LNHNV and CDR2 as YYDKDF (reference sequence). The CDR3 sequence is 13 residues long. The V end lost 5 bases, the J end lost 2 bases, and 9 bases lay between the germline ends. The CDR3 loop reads CATSLDRNYGYTF. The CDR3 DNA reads TGTGCCACCAGCCTCGACAGGAACTATGGCTACACCTTC.

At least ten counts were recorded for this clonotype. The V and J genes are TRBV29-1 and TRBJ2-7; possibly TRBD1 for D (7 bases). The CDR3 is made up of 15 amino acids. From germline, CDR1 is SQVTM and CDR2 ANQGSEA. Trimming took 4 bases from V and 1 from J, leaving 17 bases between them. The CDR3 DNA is TGCAGCGTTGTTGGAGATGCGGGACAGTCCTACGAGCAGTACTTC. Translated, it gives CSVVGDAGQSYEQYF.

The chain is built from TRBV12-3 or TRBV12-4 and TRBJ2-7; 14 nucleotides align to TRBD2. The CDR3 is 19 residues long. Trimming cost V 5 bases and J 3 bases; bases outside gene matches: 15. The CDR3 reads CASSPEGLAGALIYYEQYF. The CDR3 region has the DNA TGTGCCAGCAGTCCCGAGGGACTAGCGGGAGCCTTAATTTACTACGAGCAGTACTTC.

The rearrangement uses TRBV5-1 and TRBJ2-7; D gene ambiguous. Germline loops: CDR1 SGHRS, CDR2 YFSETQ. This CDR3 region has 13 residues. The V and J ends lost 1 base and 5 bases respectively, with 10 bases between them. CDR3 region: CASSLWTEDEQYF. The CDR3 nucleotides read TGCGCCAGCAGCTTGTGGACGGAAGACGAGCAGTACTTC.